This entry describes one T cell receptor (beta chain). Its matching antigen is unknown. These data are taken from a study of T cells in Graves' hyperthyroidism and ophthalmopathy. In germline, CDR1 is MNHNS, CDR2 SASEGT. CDR3 length: 16 amino acids. Trimming cost V 8 bases and J 5 bases; bases outside gene matches: 12. Amplification of TCR beta CDR3 regions used RNA as the template. The HTBI primer set was used in a first-round RT-PCR of the TCR CDR3. Each CDR3 protein is one row after TCRdb ran MiXCR on the multiplex PCR reads. In the table there are 250,000 to 300,000 distinct CDR3 sequences, roughly a fifth of which are singletons. Study-wide results and caveats: A model built on 13 V-J features separated ophthalmopathy from stable hyperthyroidism. For ophthalmopathy, model prediction preceded onset by a median roughly 6.5 months.

The sample taken for sequencing was blood. V is TRBV6-1 and J is TRBJ2-1, with 10 bases lining up with TRBD2. The sequence was obtained from a man between 50 and 59 years old with Graves' ophthalmopathy. The CDR3 nucleotides read TGTGCCAGCCATACTGATTGGACTAGCGGTCACAATGAGCAGTTCTTC. This gives the protein CASHTDWTSGHNEQFF.